The rows below give T cell receptor beta chains drawn from one sample of a study of regulatory T cells in long-lasting Graves disease. MiXCR, applied by TCRdb to the multiplex PCR reads, yields one record per CDR3 protein. This sample carries roughly 420,000 distinct CDR3 sequences, roughly 15% of them seen once, and the ten largest clones take approximately 11%. The sample also formed part of further work on T cells in Graves' hyperthyroidism and ophthalmopathy.

This specimen was peripheral blood mononuclear cells (PBMCs), taken at new diagnosis, from a patient treated with antithyroid drugs. These receptors were obtained from a woman in her 30s with Graves disease. Each CDR3 is given with its conserved first and last residue. The D gene is left open where the match is weak. Size is omitted from some rows. Given values are once, few, many or a class for expanded clones.

TRBJ1-1	TRBV6-2/TRBV6-3	.	few	13	TGTGCCAGCAGTAACCATCAGGACACTGAAGCTTTCTTT	CASSNHQDTEAFF
TRBJ2-7	TRBV20-1	TRBD2	.	16	TGCAGTGCACCCGGGACTAGCGGGAGGGGATCCTACGAGCAGTACTTC	CSAPGTSGRGSYEQYF
TRBJ2-3	TRBV3-1	TRBD2	many	16	TGTGCCAGCAGTCAAAGGGTTGCGGGAGTTACAGATACGCAGTATTTT	CASSQRVAGVTDTQYF
TRBJ2-2	TRBV24-1	.	few	15	TGTGCCACCAGTGTCGGCGGGATAGACACCGGGGAGCTGTTTTTT	CATSVGGIDTGELFF
TRBJ2-7	TRBV28	TRBD2	many	14	TGTGCCAGCAGTGAAGCGGGAGGGTCCTACGAGCAGTACTTC	CASSEAGGSYEQYF
TRBJ1-4	TRBV12-3/TRBV12-4	TRBD1	many	14	TGTGCCAGCAACCCGGGACAGGGTCGGGAAAAACTGTTTTTT	CASNPGQGREKLFF
TRBJ2-7	TRBV11-2	.	many	13	TGTGCCAGCAGCCCCCAATACTCCTACGAGCAGTACTTC	CASSPQYSYEQYF
TRBJ1-1	TRBV19	TRBD1	many	15	TGTGCCAGTAGTGACCCTGGACAGGGATTTTCTGAAGCTTTCTTT	CASSDPGQGFSEAFF
TRBJ2-1	TRBV28	TRBD2	.	15	TGTGCCAGCAGTCCACTAGCGGGCCGATACAATGAGCGGTTCTTC	CASSPLAGRYNERFF
TRBJ1-2	TRBV20-1	.	.	14	TGCAGTGCTAGAGATGGCAGGGGTTCCTATGGCTACACCTTC	CSARDGRGSYGYTF
TRBJ1-1	TRBV27	.	many	15	TGTGCCAGCAGTTTAAATTGGTTCGGTGCGGCTGAAGCTTTCTTT	CASSLNWFGAAEAFF
TRBJ2-7	TRBV4-2	.	few	15	TGTGCCAGCAGCCAAGAAGGGGAGAGCTCCTACGAGCAGTACTTC	CASSQEGESSYEQYF
TRBJ2-5	TRBV19	.	.	16	TGTGCCAGTAGTGCGCCGGGACCAGCTGCCGGAGAGACCCAGTACTTC	CASSAPGPAAGETQYF
TRBJ1-2	TRBV19	.	.	12	TGTGCCAGTGGCCCCCACAGGGATGGCTACACCTTC	CASGPHRDGYTF
TRBJ2-1	TRBV2	.	many	14	TGTGCCAGCAGTGGGGTAGCGGACTACAATGAGCAGTTCTTC	CASSGVADYNEQFF
TRBJ2-1	TRBV6-1	.	many	14	TGTGCCAGCAGAGGGACTCCCGCGGACAATGAGCAGTTCTTC	CASRGTPADNEQFF
TRBJ1-5	TRBV3-1	.	.	15	TGTGCCAGCAGCCCTAGCAAGAATAGCAATCAGCCCCAGCATTTT	CASSPSKNSNQPQHF
TRBJ1-1	TRBV19	.	.	14	TGTGCCAGTAGGTTGGACAGTTTCAAAACTGAAGCTTTCTTT	CASRLDSFKTEAFF
TRBJ2-2	TRBV6-1	.	many	12	TGTGCCAGCAAGCCTTACCCCGGGGAGCTGTTTTTT	CASKPYPGELFF
TRBJ2-1	TRBV12-3/TRBV12-4	.	.	13	TGTGCCAGCAGCAACGGGGGTGACAATGAGCAGTTCTTC	CASSNGGDNEQFF
TRBJ1-5	TRBV12-3/TRBV12-4	.	few	14	TGTGCCAGCAGTTTACTCATCCACGGGGAGCCCCAGCATTTT	CASSLLIHGEPQHF
TRBJ2-1	TRBV3-1	TRBD2	many	18	TGTGCCAGCAGTCGAAATCCGGGACTAGCGGACCCCTACAATGAGCAGTTCTTC	CASSRNPGLADPYNEQFF
TRBJ2-3	TRBV28	.	many	17	TGTGCCAGCAGCCCCGGGAGTAGCTTCAGTAGCACAGATACGCAGTATTTT	CASSPGSSFSSTDTQYF
TRBJ2-7	TRBV24-1	.	many	12	TGTGCCACCAGTGACGCCAGCAGCGAGCAGTACTTC	CATSDASSEQYF
TRBJ2-5	TRBV20-1	.	once	12	TGCAGTGCGATGGGGCCCGGGGAGACCCAGTACTTC	CSAMGPGETQYF
TRBJ2-1	TRBV24-1	TRBD2	few	16	TGTGCCACCACCGGGACTAGCGGGGAAACCTACAATGAGCAGTTCTTC	CATTGTSGETYNEQFF
TRBJ1-2	TRBV29-1	TRBD1	few	12	TGCAGCGGCGGGCGACAGGGTCGGGGCTACACCTTC	CSGGRQGRGYTF
TRBJ2-1	TRBV10-3	TRBD2	.	15	TGTGCCATCAGGACCCCCGAGCGGGACTACAATGAGCAGTTCTTC	CAIRTPERDYNEQFF
TRBJ2-5	TRBV29-1	TRBD1	many	10	TGCAGCGTTGATCCGGGACAGGTCCACTTC	CSVDPGQVHF
TRBJ2-3	TRBV28	.	few	13	TGTGCCGTCGAGGGGAAATCCACAGATACGCAGTATTTT	CAVEGKSTDTQYF
TRBJ1-1	TRBV6-2/TRBV6-3	TRBD1	.	15	TGTGCCAGCAGTAGGGACAGGGGGCGGAACACTGAAGCTTTCTTT	CASSRDRGRNTEAFF
TRBJ1-2	TRBV6-1	TRBD1	few	13	TGTGCCAGCAGTGGGACAGGGGGCCAAGGCTACACCTTC	CASSGTGGQGYTF
TRBJ1-2	TRBV27	.	many	14	TGTGCCAGCAGAGGACGGGGCAGCGTCTATGGCTACACCTTC	CASRGRGSVYGYTF
TRBJ1-4	TRBV14	.	few	13	TGTGCCAGCAGCCAAGATCTCCAAAGTAAACTGTTTTTT	CASSQDLQSKLFF
TRBJ1-2	TRBV28	TRBD1	many	16	TGTGCCAGCAGTTTAGGGACAGCCCTTACTAACTATGGCTACACCTTC	CASSLGTALTNYGYTF
TRBJ1-1	TRBV11-2	.	many	13	TGTGCCAGCAACCGGGACGGGAACACTGAAGCTTTCTTT	CASNRDGNTEAFF
TRBJ2-1	TRBV20-1	.	many	14	TGCAGTGTTAGAGTTGCACAGGGCCACAATGAGCAGTTCTTC	CSVRVAQGHNEQFF
TRBJ1-5	TRBV12-3/TRBV12-4	.	many	14	TGTGCCAGCAGTTTAAAACAGTCTTATCAGCCCCAGCATTTT	CASSLKQSYQPQHF
TRBJ1-5	TRBV27	.	many	19	TGTGCCAGCAGTTCCCCTGACCTTGGATGGTTGGCCTTAGATCAGCCCCAGCATTTT	CASSSPDLGWLALDQPQHF
TRBJ2-4	TRBV12-3/TRBV12-4	.	many	13	TGTGCCAGCAGTCTTTTAGCCAAAAACATTCAGTACTTC	CASSLLAKNIQYF
TRBJ1-1	TRBV12-3/TRBV12-4	.	many	16	TGTGCCAGCAGTTTGAGGCCAGTCGCCTTGAACACTGAAGCTTTCTTT	CASSLRPVALNTEAFF